Listed below are T cell receptor beta chains from one sample, sequenced in a study of human T cells and chemical hapten exposure. TCRdb re-analysed the RACE reads in MiXCR, keeping a single row per CDR3 protein. The repertoire holds about 95,000 distinct CDR3 sequences, with about an eighth as singletons. The starting material was whole blood, obtained in connection with sensitization to the hapten diphenylcyclopropenone (DPC). The receptor source for this set is a woman in her forties with alopecia areata. Some clones in this sample may be carry-over from other donors' samples. Each CDR3 is given with its conserved first and last residue. A D gene is named only where the DNA matches it firmly. Size tells how often a clone was seen (once, few, many) or the class of an expanded clone, and some rows leave it out.

TGTGCCAGCAGTTTAGGGGACAGGGCAAAGGGCACTGAAGCTTTCTTT,CASSLGDRAKGTEAFF,.,TRBJ1-1,TRBV28,TRBD1
TGTGCCAGCAGAGAGGGGGGGCCCACCACTGAAGCTTTCTTT,CASREGGPTTEAFF,few,TRBJ1-1,TRBV28,.
TGTGCCAGCAGCCCCGGGACAGGGAATGAAAAACTGTTTTTT,CASSPGTGNEKLFF,many,TRBJ1-4,TRBV9,TRBD1
TGTGCCAGCAGCTTGTTGAACACTGAAGCTTTCTTT,CASSLLNTEAFF,many,TRBJ1-1,TRBV5-6,.
TGTGCCAGCAGCCTACCCTCCGGGACCAAGGAGCAGTTCTTC,CASSLPSGTKEQFF,many,TRBJ2-1,TRBV3-1,.
TGTGCCAGCAGCGTAGGGCACCCAAACACTGAAGCTTTCTTT,CASSVGHPNTEAFF,.,TRBJ1-1,TRBV9,.
TGTGCCAGCAGTCCCGATTTCAAGAGGGGCTACACCTTC,CASSPDFKRGYTF,many,TRBJ1-2,TRBV28,.
TGTGCCAGCAGCTTAGGCCACTCTGGGGCCAACGTCCTGACTTTC,CASSLGHSGANVLTF,many,TRBJ2-6,TRBV7-2,.
TGTGCCAGCAGCTCCCCGGTGGGGTCAGCCAAAAACATTCAGTACTTC,CASSSPVGSAKNIQYF,.,TRBJ2-4,TRBV7-6,.
TGCAGCGTTGCAGGGGGAGACACTGAAGCTTTCTTT,CSVAGGDTEAFF,.,TRBJ1-1,TRBV29-1,TRBD1
TGTGCCAGCAGCTTAATGGGGGGGGCTGGCAATGAGCAGATCTTC,CASSLMGGAGNEQIF,.,TRBJ2-1,TRBV11-2,.
TGCAGTGCTATGCCGCAAGAGACCCAGTACTTC,CSAMPQETQYF,.,TRBJ2-5,TRBV20-1,.
TGTGCCAGCAGCGTAAGCGGGAACAATGAGCAGTTCTTC,CASSVSGNNEQFF,many,TRBJ2-1,TRBV3-1,TRBD2
TGCAGTGCTAGAGATGAGTTCGGAGCGGGGGAGAATGAGCAGTTCTTC,CSARDEFGAGENEQFF,.,TRBJ2-1,TRBV20-1,TRBD2
TGTGCCAGCAGTTACAATTCACCCCTCCACTTT,CASSYNSPLHF,many,TRBJ1-6,TRBV28,.
TGCAGCGTTCCTGACAGGGCGGATGGGCAGTACTTC,CSVPDRADGQYF,many,TRBJ2-7,TRBV29-1,TRBD1
TGCAGTGCTAGAGCGGGGACGGCCCAGGGCGAGCAGTACTTC,CSARAGTAQGEQYF,many,TRBJ2-7,TRBV20-1,.
TGTGCCAGCATTGAAGGGAGGGGTCAGATAGCGGAGTCGGCGGATACGCAGTATTTT,CASIEGRGQIAESADTQYF,few,TRBJ2-3,TRBV6-2/TRBV6-3,TRBD2
TGTGCCAGCACCCATTGGGGTCGCGGGGAGCTGTTTTTT,CASTHWGRGELFF,few,TRBJ2-2,TRBV12-3/TRBV12-4,.
TGTGCCAGCAGTCCCAGGACAGGGGGCGGCGGGGAGCTGTTTTTT,CASSPRTGGGGELFF,few,TRBJ2-2,TRBV28,TRBD1
TGTGCCAGCCGAACCCTGGGACTTTTGCAGTTCTTC,CASRTLGLLQFF,few,TRBJ2-1,TRBV7-2,.
TGTGCCAGCAGCCCCGACTCAGGGGAGACCCAGTACTTC,CASSPDSGETQYF,once,TRBJ2-5,TRBV7-2,.